Detailed here is one TCR beta chain. The sample is drawn from a study of blood T cell repertoires in COVID-19. Across the whole study: The analysed material was cDNA or gDNA that came from T cells, B-cell-depleted T cells, or PBMCs.

This study enrolled people aged about 18 to 95 from about two dozen US geographic areas. Participants were placed into cohorts based on the clinical history they reported. Only in-frame clones appear in the TCRdb table, and some are missing; sequencing was by immunoSEQ multiplex PCR. The repertoire holds approximately 220,000 clones, 83% seen once, with 4.5% to 5% in the top ten. The CDR3 runs to 14 residues. CDR1 and CDR2 from the germline V gene are SGHRS and YFSETQ. Trimming took off 1 base at V and 5 bases at J, with 12 bases between the two ends. This TCR derives from a woman aged 45-59 years who had been exposed to COVID-19. The chain has TRBV5-1 and TRBJ2-5; a weak D match, TRBD2 (5 bases). Sample: PBMCs or T cells enriched from blood (not recorded which). The CDR3 spells CASSLNARRETQYF. Here the CDR3 DNA reads TGCGCCAGCAGCTTGAACGCACGGAGGGAGACCCAGTACTTC.